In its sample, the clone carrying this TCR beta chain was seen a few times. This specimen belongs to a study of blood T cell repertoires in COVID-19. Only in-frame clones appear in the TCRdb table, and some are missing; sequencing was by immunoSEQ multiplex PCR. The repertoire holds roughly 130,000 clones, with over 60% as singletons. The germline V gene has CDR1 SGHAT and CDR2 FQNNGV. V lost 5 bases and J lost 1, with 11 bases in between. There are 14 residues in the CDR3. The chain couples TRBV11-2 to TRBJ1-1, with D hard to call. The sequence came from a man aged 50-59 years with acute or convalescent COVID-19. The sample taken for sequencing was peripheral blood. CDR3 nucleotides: TGTGCCAGCAGCACATTACAGTCGAACACTGAAGCTTTCTTT. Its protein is CASSTLQSNTEAFF.